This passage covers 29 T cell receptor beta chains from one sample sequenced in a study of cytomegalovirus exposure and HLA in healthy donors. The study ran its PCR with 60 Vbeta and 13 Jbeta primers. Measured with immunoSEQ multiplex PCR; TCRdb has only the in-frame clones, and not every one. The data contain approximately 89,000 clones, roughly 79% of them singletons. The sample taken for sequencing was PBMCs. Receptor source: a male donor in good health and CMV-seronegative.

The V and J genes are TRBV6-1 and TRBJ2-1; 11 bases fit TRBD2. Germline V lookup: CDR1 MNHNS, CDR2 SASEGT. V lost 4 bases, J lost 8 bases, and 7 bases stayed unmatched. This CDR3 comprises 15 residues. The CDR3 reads CASSVETSGGHEQFF. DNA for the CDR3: TGTGCCAGCAGTGTCGAAACTAGCGGGGGTCATGAGCAGTTCTTC.

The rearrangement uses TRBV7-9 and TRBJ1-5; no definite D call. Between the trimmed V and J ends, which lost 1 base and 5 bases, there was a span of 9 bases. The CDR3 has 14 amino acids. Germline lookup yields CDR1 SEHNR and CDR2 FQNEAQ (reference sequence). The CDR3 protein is CASSLGYEDQPQHF. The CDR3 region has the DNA TGTGCCAGCAGCTTAGGCTATGAGGATCAGCCCCAGCATTTT.

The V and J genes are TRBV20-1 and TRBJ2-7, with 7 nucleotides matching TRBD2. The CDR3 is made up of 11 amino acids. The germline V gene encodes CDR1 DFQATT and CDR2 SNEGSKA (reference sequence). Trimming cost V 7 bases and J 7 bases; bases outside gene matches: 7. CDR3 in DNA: TGCAGTGTAGGGAGGGCGGGGGAGCAGTACTTC. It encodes CSVGRAGEQYF.

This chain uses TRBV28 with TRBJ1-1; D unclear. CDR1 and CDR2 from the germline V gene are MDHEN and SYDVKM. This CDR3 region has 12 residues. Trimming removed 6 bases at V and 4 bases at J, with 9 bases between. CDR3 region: CASSERGTEAFF. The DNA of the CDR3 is TGTGCCAGCAGCGAGCGGGGCACTGAAGCTTTCTTT.

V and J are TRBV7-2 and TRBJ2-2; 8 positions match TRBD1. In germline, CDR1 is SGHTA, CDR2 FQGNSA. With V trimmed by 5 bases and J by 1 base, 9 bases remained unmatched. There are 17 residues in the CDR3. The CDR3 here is CASSQLPRGLNTGELFF. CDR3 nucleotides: TGTGCCAGCAGCCAACTGCCCAGGGGGCTGAACACCGGGGAGCTGTTTTTT.

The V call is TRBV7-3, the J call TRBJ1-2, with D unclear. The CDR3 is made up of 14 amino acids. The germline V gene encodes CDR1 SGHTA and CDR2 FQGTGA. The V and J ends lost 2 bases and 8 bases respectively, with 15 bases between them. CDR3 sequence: CASSLGSGGGGYTF. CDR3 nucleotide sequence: TGTGCCAGCAGCTTAGGGTCGGGCGGAGGCGGCTACACCTTC.

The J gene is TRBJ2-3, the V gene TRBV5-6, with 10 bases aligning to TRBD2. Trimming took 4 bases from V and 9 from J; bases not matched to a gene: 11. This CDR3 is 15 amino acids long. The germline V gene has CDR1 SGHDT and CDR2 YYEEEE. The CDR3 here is CASSGGLADFRTQYF. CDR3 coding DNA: TGTGCCAGCAGCGGCGGACTAGCGGACTTTAGGACGCAGTATTTT. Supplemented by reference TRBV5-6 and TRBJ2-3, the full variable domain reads DAGVTQSPTHLIKTRGQQVTLRCSPKSGHDTVSWYQQALGQGPQFIFQYYEEEERQRGNFPDRFSGHQFPNYSSELNVNALLLGDSALYLCASSGGLADFRTQYFGPGTRLTVL.

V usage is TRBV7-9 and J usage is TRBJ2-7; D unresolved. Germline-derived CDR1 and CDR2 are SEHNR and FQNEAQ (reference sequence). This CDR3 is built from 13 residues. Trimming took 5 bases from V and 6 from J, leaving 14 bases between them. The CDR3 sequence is CASSPGEIGEQYF. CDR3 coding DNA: TGTGCCAGCAGCCCCGGTGAAATCGGCGAGCAGTACTTC.

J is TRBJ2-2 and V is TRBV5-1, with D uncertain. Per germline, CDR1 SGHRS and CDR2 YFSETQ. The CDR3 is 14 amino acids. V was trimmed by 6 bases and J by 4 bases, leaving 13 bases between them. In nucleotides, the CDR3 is TGCGCCAGCAAACCCGGCACGGGCACCGGGGAGCTGTTTTTT. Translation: CASKPGTGTGELFF.

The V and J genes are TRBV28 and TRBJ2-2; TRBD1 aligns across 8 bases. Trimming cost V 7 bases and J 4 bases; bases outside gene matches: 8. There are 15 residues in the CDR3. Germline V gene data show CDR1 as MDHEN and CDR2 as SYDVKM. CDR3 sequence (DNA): TGTGCCAGCACCCCAGGGGGCATAGGCACCGGGGAGCTGTTTTTT. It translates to CASTPGGIGTGELFF. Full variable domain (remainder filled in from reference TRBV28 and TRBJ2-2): DVKVTQSSRYLVKRTGEKVFLECVQDMDHENMFWYRQDPGLGLRLIYFSYDVKMKEKGDIPEGYSVSREKKERFSLILESASTNQTSMYLCASTPGGIGTGELFFGEGSRLTVL.

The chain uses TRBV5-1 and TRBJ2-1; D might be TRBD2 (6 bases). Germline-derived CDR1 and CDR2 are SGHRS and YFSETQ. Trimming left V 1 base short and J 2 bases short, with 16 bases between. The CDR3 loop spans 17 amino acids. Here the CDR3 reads CASSLLAGRRAYNEQFF. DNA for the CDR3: TGCGCCAGCAGCTTGCTGGCGGGGAGGCGGGCCTACAATGAGCAGTTCTTC.

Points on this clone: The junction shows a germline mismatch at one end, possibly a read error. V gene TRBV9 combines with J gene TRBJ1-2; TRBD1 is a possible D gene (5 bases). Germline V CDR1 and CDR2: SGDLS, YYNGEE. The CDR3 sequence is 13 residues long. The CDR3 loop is CASGVWGGNGYTF. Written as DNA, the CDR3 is TGTGCCAGCGGCGTATGGGGGGGTAACGGCTACACCTTC. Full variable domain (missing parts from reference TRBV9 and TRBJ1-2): DSGVTQTPKHLITATGQRVTLRCSPRSGDLSVYWYQQSLDQGLQFLIQYYNGEERAKGNILERFSAQQFPDLHSELNLSSLELGDSALYFCASGVWGGNGYTFGSGTRLTVV.

The CDR3 reads CASSPSGLAGGTDTQYF. The DNA of the CDR3 is TGTGCCAGCTCACCAAGTGGACTAGCGGGAGGCACAGATACGCAGTATTTT. The chain joins TRBV18 to TRBJ2-3, with 13 positions matching TRBD2. Germline trimming cut 2 bases from V and 1 base from J; bases unmatched to any gene: 3. CDR3 length equals 17 residues. Germline V gene data show CDR1 as KGHSH and CDR2 as LQKENI.

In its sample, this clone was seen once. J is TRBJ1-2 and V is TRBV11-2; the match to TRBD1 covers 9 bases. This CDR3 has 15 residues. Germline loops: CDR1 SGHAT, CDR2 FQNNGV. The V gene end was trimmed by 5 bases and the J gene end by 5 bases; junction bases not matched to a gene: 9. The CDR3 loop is CASSRTQGAGYGYTF. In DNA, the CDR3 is TGTGCCAGCAGCCGAACACAGGGGGCAGGTTATGGCTACACCTTC.

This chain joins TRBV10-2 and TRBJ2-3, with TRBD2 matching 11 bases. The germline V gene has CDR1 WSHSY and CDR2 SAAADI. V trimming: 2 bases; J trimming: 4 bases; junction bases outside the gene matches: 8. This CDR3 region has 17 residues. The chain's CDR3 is CASSEPFLAGGADTQYF. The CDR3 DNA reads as TGCGCCAGCAGTGAGCCCTTTTTAGCGGGAGGGGCAGATACGCAGTATTTT.

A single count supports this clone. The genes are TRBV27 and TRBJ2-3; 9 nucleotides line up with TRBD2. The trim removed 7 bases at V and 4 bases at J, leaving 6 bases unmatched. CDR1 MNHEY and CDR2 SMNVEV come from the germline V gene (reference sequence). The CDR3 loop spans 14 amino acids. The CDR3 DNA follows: TGTGCCAGCACCATCGGACTAGCGTCAGATACGCAGTATTTT. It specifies CASTIGLASDTQYF.

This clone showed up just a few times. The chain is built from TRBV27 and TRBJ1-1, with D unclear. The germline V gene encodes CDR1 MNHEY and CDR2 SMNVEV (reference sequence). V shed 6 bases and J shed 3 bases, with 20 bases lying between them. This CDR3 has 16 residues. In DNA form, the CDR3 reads TGTGCCAGCAGAGGGCGGGCAGATCCTTTGGACACTGAAGCTTTCTTT. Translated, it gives CASRGRADPLDTEAFF.

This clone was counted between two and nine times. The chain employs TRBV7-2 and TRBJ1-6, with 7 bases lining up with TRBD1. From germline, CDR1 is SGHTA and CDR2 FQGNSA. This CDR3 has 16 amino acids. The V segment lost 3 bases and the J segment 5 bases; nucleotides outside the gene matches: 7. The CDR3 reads CASSFRTGVNNSPLHF. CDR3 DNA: TGTGCCAGCAGCTTTCGGACAGGAGTGAATAATTCACCCCTCCACTTT.

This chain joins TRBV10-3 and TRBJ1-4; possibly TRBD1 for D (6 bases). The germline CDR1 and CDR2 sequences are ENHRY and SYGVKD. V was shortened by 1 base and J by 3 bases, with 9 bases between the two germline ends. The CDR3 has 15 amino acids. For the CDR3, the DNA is TGTGCCATCAGTGAGTTTGGGGGCTCTAATGAAAAACTGTTTTTT. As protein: CAISEFGGSNEKLFF.

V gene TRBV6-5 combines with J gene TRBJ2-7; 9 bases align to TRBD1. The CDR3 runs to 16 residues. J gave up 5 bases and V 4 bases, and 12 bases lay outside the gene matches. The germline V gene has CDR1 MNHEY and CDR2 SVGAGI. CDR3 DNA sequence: TGTGCCAGCAGTTTTAAGGGACAGGGAACGTTCCACGAGCAGTACTTC. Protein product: CASSFKGQGTFHEQYF.

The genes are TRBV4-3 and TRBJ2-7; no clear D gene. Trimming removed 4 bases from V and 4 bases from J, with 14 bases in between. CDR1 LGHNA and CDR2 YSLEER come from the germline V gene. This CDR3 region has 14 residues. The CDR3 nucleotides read TGCGCCAGCAGCCTTTATTTGAACCAGTACGAGCAGTACTTC. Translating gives CASSLYLNQYEQYF.

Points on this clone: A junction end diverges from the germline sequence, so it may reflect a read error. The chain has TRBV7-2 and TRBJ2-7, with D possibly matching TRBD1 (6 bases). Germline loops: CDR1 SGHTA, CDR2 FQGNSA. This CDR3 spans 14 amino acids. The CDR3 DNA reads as TGTGCCAGCAGCCTAGCAGGGGCAAGGGTCGAGCAGTACTTC. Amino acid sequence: CASSLAGARVEQYF.

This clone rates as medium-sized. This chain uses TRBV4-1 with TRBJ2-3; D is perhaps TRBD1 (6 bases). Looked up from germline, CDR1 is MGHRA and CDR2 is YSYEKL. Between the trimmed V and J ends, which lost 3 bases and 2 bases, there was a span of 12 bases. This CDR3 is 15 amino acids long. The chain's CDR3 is CASSQDSSTTDTQYF. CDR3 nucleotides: TGCGCCAGCAGCCAGGACAGCTCAACCACAGATACGCAGTATTTT.

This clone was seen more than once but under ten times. This CDR3 reads CASSLGQGTFYEQYF. CDR3 sequence (DNA): TGTGCCAGCAGCTTAGGACAGGGGACCTTCTACGAGCAGTACTTC. The chain is built from TRBV11-2 and TRBJ2-7; TRBD1 matches at 8 bases. Germline V gene data show CDR1 as SGHAT and CDR2 as FQNNGV. The CDR3 loop spans 15 amino acids. V shed 1 base and J 3 bases; nucleotides not matched to a gene: 5.

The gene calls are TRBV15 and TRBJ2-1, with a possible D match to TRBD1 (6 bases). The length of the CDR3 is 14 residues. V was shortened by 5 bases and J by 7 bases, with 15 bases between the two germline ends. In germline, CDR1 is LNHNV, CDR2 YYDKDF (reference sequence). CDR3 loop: CATSSPTGVNEQFF. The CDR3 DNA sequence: TGTGCCACCAGCTCCCCGACAGGCGTAAATGAGCAGTTCTTC.

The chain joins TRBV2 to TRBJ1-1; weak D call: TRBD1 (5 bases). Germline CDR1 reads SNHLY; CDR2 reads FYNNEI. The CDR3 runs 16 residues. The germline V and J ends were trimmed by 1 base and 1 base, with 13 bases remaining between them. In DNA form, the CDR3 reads TGTGCCAGCAGTGAAGGACAGCCTCACGGGAACACTGAAGCTTTCTTT. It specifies CASSEGQPHGNTEAFF.

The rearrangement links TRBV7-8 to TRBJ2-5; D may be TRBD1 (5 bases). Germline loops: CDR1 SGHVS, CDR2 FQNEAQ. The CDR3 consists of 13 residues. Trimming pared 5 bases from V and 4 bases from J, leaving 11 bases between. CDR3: CASSPTDLETQYF. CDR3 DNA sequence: TGTGCCAGCAGCCCGACAGACCTAGAGACCCAGTACTTC.

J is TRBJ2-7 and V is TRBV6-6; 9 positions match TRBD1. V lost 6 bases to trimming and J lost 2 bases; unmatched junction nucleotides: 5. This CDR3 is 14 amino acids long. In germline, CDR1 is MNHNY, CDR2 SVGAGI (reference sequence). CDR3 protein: CASRIRTGAYEQYF. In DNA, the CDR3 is TGTGCCAGCAGGATTAGGACAGGGGCCTACGAGCAGTACTTC.

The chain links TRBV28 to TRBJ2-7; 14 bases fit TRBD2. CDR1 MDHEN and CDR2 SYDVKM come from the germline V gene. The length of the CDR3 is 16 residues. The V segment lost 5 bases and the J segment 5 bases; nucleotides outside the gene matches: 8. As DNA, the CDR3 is TGTGCCAGCAGTCCCGGGACTAGCGGGAGAGTGGACGAGCAGTACTTC. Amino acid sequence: CASSPGTSGRVDEQYF.